This T cell receptor beta chain was identified in a study of Ad26.COV2.S vaccination and SARS-CoV-2 variants. General study results and limits: Vaccine recipients showed a spike-specific TCR breadth that was higher than in placebo recipients. Once vaccination had occurred, spike-specific CD8+ and CD4+ T cell responses reportedly showed substantial breadth.

Comments on this clone: As yet, its antigen is unknown.

The treatment denotes: around 19 received Ad26.COV2.S at low or high dose, single or two shots; 5 received placebo; per-sample allocation not given. The samples were gathered on day 63 after the first injection of vaccine or placebo. Sequenced by immunoSEQ multiplex PCR; TCRdb stores in-frame clones only, minus some. Among about half a million clones listed, about 88% were seen once. The length of the CDR3 is 14 residues. J lost 15 bases, V lost 2 bases, and 6 bases had no gene match. Germline CDR1 reads MDHEN; CDR2 reads SYDVKM. The sample consisted of peripheral blood, taken in a trial of Ad26.COV2.S vaccine versus placebo. This clonotype originated in a person aged 18-65 years who received the Ad26.COV2.S COVID-19 vaccine or a placebo. This chain joins TRBV28 and TRBJ2-1, with 14 bases fitting TRBD2. The CDR3 protein is CASSLRGTSGSGFF. Here the CDR3 DNA reads TGTGCCAGCAGTTTACGGGGGACTAGCGGGAGCGGGTTCTTC.